These 18 T cell receptor beta chains were sequenced from one sample in a study of T cell repertoires in cytomegalovirus infection. Each CDR3 protein gets one entry after TCRdb re-called the reads with MiXCR. The sample shows 650,000 to 900,000 distinct CDR3 sequences, 30% to 35% of them seen only once. Their antigens remain unidentified. The sequencing here drew on cultured CD8+ T cells from PBMCs, taken from culture after CMV antigen stimulation. These receptors were taken from a human donor in good health (CMV status not recorded). Some clones in this sample may be carry-over from other donors' samples.

This clonotype was observed a handful of times. V gene TRBV10-2 combines with J gene TRBJ2-1; D gene unclear. Germline V gene lookup returns CDR1 WSHSY and CDR2 SAAADI. This CDR3 comprises 13 residues. V was clipped by 2 bases and J by 6 bases, with 8 bases between them. CDR3 sequence reads: CASSEGHSNEQFF. The CDR3 nucleotides are TGCGCCAGCAGTGAGGGGCACTCCAATGAGCAGTTCTTC.

The chain carries TRBV29-1 and TRBJ1-5; perhaps TRBD1 as D (6 bases). V was clipped by 4 bases and J by 9 bases, with 19 bases between them. The CDR3 contains 14 residues. Germline loops: CDR1 SQVTM, CDR2 ANQGSEA. For the CDR3, the DNA is TGCAGCGTTGTGACAGGCAACGTCGATCGGCCCCAGCATTTT. It specifies CSVVTGNVDRPQHF.

This clonotype was seen only a few times. The chain recombines TRBV6-1 with TRBJ2-1, with TRBD2 identical over 8 bases. The germline CDR1 and CDR2 sequences are MNHNS and SASEGT. The CDR3 consists of 15 residues. V gave up 6 bases and J gave up 0 bases; unmatched junction bases: 4. The CDR3 is CASRAGATSYNEQFF. The CDR3 DNA sequence: TGTGCCAGCAGAGCGGGGGCGACCTCCTACAATGAGCAGTTCTTC.

This clonotype came up a few times. This chain links TRBV2 with TRBJ1-5, with TRBD1 identical over 10 bases. V lost 6 bases and J lost 6; bases outside the gene matches: 8. Germline V gene lookup returns CDR1 SNHLY and CDR2 FYNNEI. This CDR3 is 15 amino acids long. The CDR3 DNA reads as TGTGCCAGCAGGCCCTGGACAGGGGGTGGTCAGCCCCAGCATTTT. Translated: CASRPWTGGGQPQHF.

The CDR3 DNA sequence: TGTGCCAGCAGTTCCCCGGTTATCACTGAAGCTTTCTTT. Protein: CASSSPVITEAFF. The chain joins TRBV6-2 or TRBV6-3 to TRBJ1-1; unclear D gene. The V gene lost 4 bases and the J gene lost 4 bases, with 10 bases spanning the gap. Germline CDR1 reads MNHEY; CDR2 reads SVGEGT. CDR3 length equals 13 residues.

This clonotype was seen only a few times. The J gene is TRBJ1-1, the V gene TRBV12-5; 8 nucleotides line up with TRBD1. The CDR3 consists of 16 residues. With V trimmed by 3 bases and J by 1 base, 7 bases remained unmatched. Germline V gene data show CDR1 as LGHNT and CDR2 as FRNRAP. CDR3 DNA: TGTGCTAGTGGTTTTTCCCTCGGACAGGGGAACACTGAAGCTTTCTTT. Amino acid sequence: CASGFSLGQGNTEAFF.

The rearrangement uses TRBV28 and TRBJ2-4, with a tentative D call TRBD2 (5 bases). The V and J ends lost 8 bases and 3 bases respectively, with 14 bases between them. The germline gives CDR1 MDHEN, CDR2 SYDVKM. This CDR3 region has 14 residues. CDR3 sequence reads: CASRAFRGKNIQYF. DNA for the CDR3: TGTGCCAGCCGGGCATTTCGGGGCAAAAACATTCAGTACTTC. Full variable domain (missing parts from reference TRBV28 and TRBJ2-4): DVKVTQSSRYLVKRTGEKVFLECVQDMDHENMFWYRQDPGLGLRLIYFSYDVKMKEKGDIPEGYSVSREKKERFSLILESASTNQTSMYLCASRAFRGKNIQYFGAGTRLSVL.

The chain couples TRBV7-6 to TRBJ1-2; 7 bases are shared with TRBD1. CDR3 length: 13 amino acids. Germline V gene lookup returns CDR1 SGHVS and CDR2 FNYEAQ. The trim removed 5 bases at V and 4 bases at J, leaving 4 bases unmatched. CDR3 sequence reads: CASSRGQAYGYTF. The DNA of the CDR3 is TGTGCCAGCAGCCGAGGACAGGCCTATGGCTACACCTTC.

This clonotype appeared once. The rearrangement links TRBV6-6 to TRBJ2-5; no clear D. The germline V gene has CDR1 MNHNY and CDR2 SVGAGI (reference sequence). Trimming pared 2 bases from V and 5 bases from J, leaving 12 bases between. The CDR3 extends over 14 amino acids. Here the CDR3 DNA reads TGTGCCAGCAGTTACGCCGAGCCCGGGGAGACCCAGTACTTC. As protein: CASSYAEPGETQYF.

This clonotype was picked up many times. The chain joins TRBV5-6 to TRBJ1-6; D uncertain. In germline, CDR1 is SGHDT, CDR2 YYEEEE. The V end lost 6 bases, the J end lost 9 bases, and 10 bases lay between the germline ends. The CDR3 is made up of 12 amino acids. The CDR3 sequence is CASTSLGSPLHF. For the CDR3, the DNA is TGTGCCAGCACTTCCCTAGGTTCACCCCTCCACTTT.

This clonotype came up a few times. The chain carries TRBV4-2 and TRBJ1-2; D uncertain. Trimming stripped 4 bases from V and 0 bases from J, with 15 bases between. CDR1 LGHNA and CDR2 YNFKEQ come from the germline V gene. This CDR3 spans 16 amino acids. The CDR3 sequence is CASSLPERQPNYGYTF. CDR3 nucleotide sequence: TGTGCCAGCAGCCTCCCCGAACGGCAACCTAACTATGGCTACACCTTC.

V usage is TRBV6-1 and J usage is TRBJ2-7; TRBD1 matches at 7 bases. V lost 1 base to trimming and J lost 0 bases; unmatched junction nucleotides: 6. The CDR3 is made up of 16 amino acids. CDR1 and CDR2 from the germline V gene are MNHNS and SASEGT. DNA of the CDR3: TGTGCCAGCAGTGAAGGAGGACAGGTGTTCTCCTACGAGCAGTACTTC. Translating it yields CASSEGGQVFSYEQYF.

This clonotype was counted between two and nine times. V usage is TRBV7-2 and J usage is TRBJ2-1; TRBD2 agrees at 7 bases. J gave up 2 bases and V 5 bases, and 3 bases lay outside the gene matches. The length of the CDR3 is 14 residues. Germline CDR1 reads SGHTA; CDR2 reads FQGNSA. The chain's CDR3 is CASSPSGTYNEQFF. The CDR3 nucleotides read TGTGCCAGCAGCCCAAGCGGGACCTACAATGAGCAGTTCTTC.

Comment on this clonotype: An end of the junction differs from the germline gene, which may be a read error. V gene TRBV7-6 combines with J gene TRBJ2-7, with D possibly matching TRBD2 (5 bases). The CDR3 runs to 15 residues. CDR1 SGHVS and CDR2 FNYEAQ come from the germline V gene. DNA of the CDR3: TGTGCTAGCAGCTTAGAGGGAAGGGTTCTCTACGAGCAGTACTTC. It encodes CASSLEGRVLYEQYF.

This chain links TRBV6-2 or TRBV6-3 with TRBJ2-3; 7 bases map to TRBD1. Germline-derived CDR1 and CDR2 are MNHEY and SVGEGT. Losses at the gene ends were 5 bases for V and 0 bases for J; bases not matched to a gene: 17. This CDR3 has 19 amino acids. The CDR3 loop is CASSQQSDRRYTSTDTQYF. The CDR3 DNA reads as TGTGCCAGCAGTCAACAATCGGACAGGAGGTACACTAGCACAGATACGCAGTATTTT.

This clonotype has more than one count but fewer than ten. This chain joins TRBV28 and TRBJ2-1; D gene ambiguous. Trimming shortened V by 6 bases and J by 8 bases, and 14 bases separated the two germline ends. Per the germline V gene, CDR1 is MDHEN and CDR2 is SYDVKM. The CDR3 is 13 residues long. The CDR3 nucleotides are TGTGCCAGCAGGGATTATCATATCGATGAGCAGTTCTTC. Residues: CASRDYHIDEQFF. Variable domain in full (rest from reference TRBV28 and TRBJ2-1): DVKVTQSSRYLVKRTGEKVFLECVQDMDHENMFWYRQDPGLGLRLIYFSYDVKMKEKGDIPEGYSVSREKKERFSLILESASTNQTSMYLCASRDYHIDEQFFGPGTRLTVL.

V usage is TRBV6-6 and J usage is TRBJ2-5, with 7 bases matching TRBD1. The CDR3 runs to 13 residues. Trimming cost V 8 bases and J 7 bases; bases outside gene matches: 10. Germline V gene sequence: CDR1 MNHNY, CDR2 SVGAGI (reference sequence). CDR3 sequence (DNA): TGTGCCAGCGGGGGACAGAAAAGCGGGACCCAGTACTTC. Its protein is CASGGQKSGTQYF.

This clonotype was counted between two and nine times. This chain uses TRBV6-5 with TRBJ2-1; D tentatively reads TRBD1 or TRBD2 (6 bases each). The CDR3 length is 16 residues. Germline CDR1 reads MNHEY; CDR2 reads SVGAGI. Trimming stripped 6 bases from V and 0 bases from J, with 15 bases between. Written as DNA, the CDR3 is TGTGCCAGCAGCGGAACGGGGGACACCTCCTACAATGAGCAGTTCTTC. It is translated as CASSGTGDTSYNEQFF.